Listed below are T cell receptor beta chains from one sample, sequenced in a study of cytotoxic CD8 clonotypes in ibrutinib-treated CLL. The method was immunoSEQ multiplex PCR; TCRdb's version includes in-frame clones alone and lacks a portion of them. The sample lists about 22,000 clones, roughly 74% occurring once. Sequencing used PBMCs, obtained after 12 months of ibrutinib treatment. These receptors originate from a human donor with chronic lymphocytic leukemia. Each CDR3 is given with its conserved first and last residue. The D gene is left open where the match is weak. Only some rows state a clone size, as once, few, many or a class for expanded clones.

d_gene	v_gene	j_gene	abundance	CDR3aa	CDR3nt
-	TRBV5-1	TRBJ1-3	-	CASSTGPGSGNTIYF	TGCGCCAGCAGCACCGGCCCAGGTTCTGGAAACACCATATATTTT
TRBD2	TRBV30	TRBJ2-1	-	CAWSSGTSGEHSYNEQFF	TGTGCCTGGAGTTCCGGGACTAGCGGTGAACATTCCTACAATGAGCAGTTCTTC
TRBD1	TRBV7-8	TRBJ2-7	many	CASSLTGQGRYEQYF	TGTGCCAGCAGCTTAACGGGACAGGGTCGGTACGAGCAGTACTTC
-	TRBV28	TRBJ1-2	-	CASSRALRGSSNYGYTF	TGTGCCAGCAGTCGAGCTTTGAGGGGATCTTCTAACTATGGCTACACCTTC
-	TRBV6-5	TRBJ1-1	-	CASRSRVTEAFF	TGTGCCAGCAGGAGCCGGGTCACTGAAGCTTTCTTT
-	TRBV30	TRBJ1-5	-	CAWNSFHDPSNQPQHF	TGTGCCTGGAACTCGTTCCATGACCCTTCAAATCAGCCCCAGCATTTT
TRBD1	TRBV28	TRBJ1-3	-	CASSVQGKGGNTIYF	TGTGCCAGCAGCGTACAGGGGAAGGGTGGAAACACCATATATTTT
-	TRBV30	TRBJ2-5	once	CAWNRVVETQYF	TGTGCCTGGAACAGGGTGGTAGAGACCCAGTACTTC
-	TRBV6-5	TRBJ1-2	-	CASSYGRGNYGYTF	TGTGCCAGCAGTTACGGCAGGGGAAACTATGGCTACACCTTC
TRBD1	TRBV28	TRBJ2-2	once	CASSRTGVRSGELFF	TGTGCCAGCAGCAGGACAGGGGTACGGTCCGGGGAGCTGTTTTTT
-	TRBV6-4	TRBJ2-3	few	CASSDSGESTDTQYF	TGTGCCAGCAGTGACTCGGGGGAGAGCACAGATACGCAGTATTTT
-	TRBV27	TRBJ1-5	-	CASSLSGRGQPQHF	TGTGCCAGCAGTTTATCCGGACGAGGCCAGCCCCAGCATTTT
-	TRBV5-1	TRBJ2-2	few	CASSWDGNTGELFF	TGCGCCAGCAGCTGGGACGGGAACACCGGGGAGCTGTTTTTT
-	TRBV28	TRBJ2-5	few	CASSLWWAGGETQYF	TGTGCCAGCAGTTTGTGGTGGGCCGGAGGTGAGACCCAGTACTTC
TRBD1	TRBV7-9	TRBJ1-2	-	CASSLGSTGGDGYTF	TGTGCCAGCAGCTTAGGTTCGACAGGGGGCGACGGCTACACCTTC